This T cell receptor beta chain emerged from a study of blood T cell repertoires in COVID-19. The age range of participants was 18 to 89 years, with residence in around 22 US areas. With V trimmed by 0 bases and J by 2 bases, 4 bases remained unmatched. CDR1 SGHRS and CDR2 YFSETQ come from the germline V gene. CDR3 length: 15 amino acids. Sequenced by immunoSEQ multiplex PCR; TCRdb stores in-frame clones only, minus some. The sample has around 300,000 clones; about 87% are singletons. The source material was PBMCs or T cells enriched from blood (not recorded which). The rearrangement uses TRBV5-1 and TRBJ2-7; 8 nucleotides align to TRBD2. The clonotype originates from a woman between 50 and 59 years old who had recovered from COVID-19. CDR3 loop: CASSLGAGGPYEQYF. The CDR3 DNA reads TGCGCCAGCAGCTTGGGGGCGGGGGGCCCCTACGAGCAGTACTTC.